Shown below are 25 T cell receptor beta chains from a single sample sequenced in a study of T cell changes during pregnancy in multiple sclerosis. The repertoire was sequenced with immunoSEQ multiplex PCR; TCRdb's copy has only in-frame clones and lacks some. This sample has about 59,000 clones, with 94% found just once. The material was CD8+ T cells from peripheral blood mononuclear cells, obtained after pregnancy. These TCRs come from a female donor with multiple sclerosis, enrolled in a pregnancy study.

V and J are TRBV28 and TRBJ2-3; 8 bases fit TRBD2. This CDR3 spans 15 amino acids. The J segment lost 1 base and the V segment lost 3 bases, leaving 3 bases of the junction unmatched. Germline V gene data show CDR1 as MDHEN and CDR2 as SYDVKM. CDR3 DNA: TGTGCCAGCAGTTTGGTCGGGAGGGGCACAGATACGCAGTATTTT. It codes for CASSLVGRGTDTQYF.

This clone showed up just once. The chain couples TRBV19 to TRBJ1-5, with TRBD1 identical over 7 bases. The CDR3 totals 17 residues. After removal of 6 bases from V and 4 bases from J, the junction contained 15 bases not matched to a gene. Germline CDR1 LNHDA, CDR2 SQIVND (reference sequence). The CDR3 region has the DNA TGTGCCAGTAGCAAACCTGGCCGGGACAGAAAGAATCAGCCCCAGCATTTT. This sequence encodes CASSKPGRDRKNQPQHF.

The chain joins TRBV28 to TRBJ1-2; 7 nucleotides line up with TRBD1. Unmatched junction bases numbered 11, after V lost 4 bases and J lost 0 bases. The germline V gene encodes CDR1 MDHEN and CDR2 SYDVKM. The CDR3 is 17 residues long. The CDR3, as DNA: TGTGCCAGCAGTTGGGCAGGGGACAGAATCCCTAACTATGGCTACACCTTC. It translates to CASSWAGDRIPNYGYTF.

The rearrangement joins TRBV5-1 to TRBJ1-2; D uncertain. The ends were cut back, 1 base at V and 3 bases at J, with 4 bases in the middle. The CDR3 runs 12 residues. Germline values: CDR1 SGHRS, CDR2 YFSETQ. The CDR3 coding sequence is TGCGCCAGCAGCTTGTATGACTATGGCTACACCTTC. Residues: CASSLYDYGYTF.

The chain joins TRBV28 to TRBJ1-5, with 8 bases that match TRBD1. Germline values: CDR1 MDHEN, CDR2 SYDVKM. The CDR3 is made up of 14 amino acids. The ends lost 4 bases at V and 3 bases at J; junction bases unmatched: 2. Here the CDR3 reads CASSWTGPNQPQHF. In nucleotides, the CDR3 is TGTGCCAGCAGTTGGACAGGGCCCAATCAGCCCCAGCATTTT.

The count of this clone is one. The chain combines TRBV28 with TRBJ1-2; 7 nucleotides align to TRBD1. With 5 bases clipped from V and 6 bases from J, the junction kept 12 bases outside the gene matches. This CDR3 contains 15 residues. Germline lookup yields CDR1 MDHEN and CDR2 SYDVKM. The CDR3 coding sequence is TGTGCCAGCAGTCTCTACACGACAGGGCTGGATGGCTACACCTTC. Amino acid sequence: CASSLYTTGLDGYTF.

This clone has a single count. The J gene is TRBJ2-1, the V gene TRBV27; TRBD2 agrees at 14 bases. Germline-derived CDR1 and CDR2 are MNHEY and SMNVEV (reference sequence). With 4 bases clipped from V and 5 bases from J, the junction kept 1 base outside the gene matches. The CDR3 consists of 15 residues. The CDR3 coding sequence is TGTGCCAGCAGTTCGGGACTAGCGGGAGACAATGAGCAGTTCTTC. It codes for CASSSGLAGDNEQFF.

This clone is a singleton in its sample. V usage is TRBV13 and J usage is TRBJ1-1; unclear D gene. Germline CDR1 reads PRHDT; CDR2 reads FYEKMQ (reference sequence). Trimming cost V 6 bases and J 2 bases, with 4 bases left between them. The CDR3 loop spans 11 amino acids. The CDR3, as DNA: TGTGCCAGCAGTAGTAACACTGAAGCTTTCTTT. It is translated as CASSSNTEAFF.

In its sample, this clone was seen once. J is TRBJ1-1 and V is TRBV7-9; the D is unclear. Per germline, CDR1 SEHNR and CDR2 FQNEAQ (reference sequence). The CDR3 is 15 residues long. Trimming shortened V by 6 bases and J by 4 bases, and 18 bases separated the two germline ends. The CDR3: CASSSLLGWSTEAFF. The CDR3 DNA reads as TGTGCCAGCAGTAGCTTACTCGGGTGGAGCACTGAAGCTTTCTTT.

This chain uses TRBV10-3 with TRBJ2-7; tentatively, D is TRBD1 (6 bases). Germline-derived CDR1 and CDR2 are ENHRY and SYGVKD. The V end lost 6 bases, the J end lost 0 bases, and 9 bases lay between the germline ends. This CDR3 region has 13 residues. This CDR3 reads CAIRKDSSYEQYF. The CDR3 region has the DNA TGTGCCATCAGGAAGGACAGCTCCTACGAGCAGTACTTC.

J is TRBJ1-1 and V is TRBV10-2, with D possibly matching TRBD1 (5 bases). Germline V CDR1 and CDR2: WSHSY, SAAADI. The CDR3 is made up of 15 amino acids. The germline V and J ends were trimmed by 1 base and 2 bases, with 11 bases remaining between them. CDR3 bases: TGCGCCAGCAGTGAGTGGCGCACAGGTAACACTGAAGCTTTCTTT. Its protein product is CASSEWRTGNTEAFF.

The chain carries TRBV6-5 and TRBJ1-1; no definite D call. Per the germline V gene, CDR1 is MNHEY and CDR2 is SVGAGI. There are 12 residues in the CDR3. Trimming removed 2 bases at V and 5 bases at J, with 6 bases between. Here the CDR3 DNA reads TGTGCCAGCAGTTACACGGGGACTGAAGCTTTCTTT. This gives the protein CASSYTGTEAFF.

The chain combines TRBV19 with TRBJ2-7, with D perhaps TRBD1 (6 bases). Per the germline V gene, CDR1 is LNHDA and CDR2 is SQIVND (reference sequence). CDR3 length: 14 residues. Trimming removed 3 bases at V and 6 bases at J, with 15 bases between. Here the CDR3 DNA reads TGTGCCAGTAGTATTCGAGGGGGAGACATCGAGCAGTACTTC. Translating gives CASSIRGGDIEQYF.

V usage is TRBV5-6 and J usage is TRBJ2-7; 8 bases map to TRBD2. Germline-derived CDR1 and CDR2 are SGHDT and YYEEEE. This CDR3 region has 14 residues. J lost 6 bases, V lost 4 bases, and 9 bases had no gene match. The CDR3 DNA sequence: TGTGCCAGCAGCATCTCAGCGGGAGCCCGCGAGCAGTACTTC. The encoded protein is CASSISAGAREQYF.

By share of the sample, this clone is large. The chain employs TRBV20-1 and TRBJ2-1; D is ambiguous. The CDR3 extends over 11 amino acids. V lost 1 base and J lost 4, with 2 bases in between. CDR1 is DFQATT and CDR2 is SNEGSKA in the germline V gene (reference sequence). In DNA, the CDR3 is TGCAGTGCTAGAGTATACAATGAGCAGTTCTTC. Translated: CSARVYNEQFF.

The chain recombines TRBV4-1 with TRBJ1-5; 8 bases fit TRBD1. Germline V gives CDR1 MGHRA, CDR2 YSYEKL. V lost 1 base and J lost 2; bases outside the gene matches: 4. The CDR3 runs 16 residues. The CDR3 loop reads CASSQAGQGGNQPQHF. As DNA, the CDR3 is TGCGCCAGCAGCCAAGCCGGACAGGGCGGCAATCAGCCCCAGCATTTT.

The CDR3 DNA reads TGTGCCAGCAGGGACGGACCAGGGGGTTACGAGCAGTACTTC. Translated: CASRDGPGGYEQYF. V gene TRBV27 combines with J gene TRBJ2-7; 7 positions match TRBD1. The length of the CDR3 is 14 residues. CDR1 MNHEY and CDR2 SMNVEV come from the germline V gene (reference sequence). The V and J ends lost 6 bases and 4 bases, in that order; junction bases with no gene match: 9.

J is TRBJ1-1 and V is TRBV5-5, with a tentative D call TRBD1 (6 bases). CDR1 is SGHKS and CDR2 is YYEKEE in the germline V gene (reference sequence). Trimming stripped 5 bases from V and 6 bases from J, with 17 bases between. CDR3 length: 14 amino acids. CDR3 sequence: CASRSDKGVPEAFF. The CDR3 bases are TGTGCCAGCAGGTCTGACAAGGGGGTCCCTGAAGCTTTCTTT.

This chain links TRBV11-2 with TRBJ2-5, with 13 bases identical to TRBD2. This CDR3 is 15 amino acids long. The junction had 3 bases not matched to a gene; V was cut back by 4 bases and J by 4 bases. CDR1 and CDR2 (germline): SGHAT, FQNNGV. The CDR3 loop is CASSWTSGSPETQYF. The CDR3 DNA reads as TGTGCCAGCAGCTGGACTAGCGGGAGTCCAGAGACCCAGTACTTC. Complete variable domain (other parts from reference TRBV11-2 and TRBJ2-5): EAGVAQSPRYKIIEKRQSVAFWCNPISGHATLYWYQQILGQGPKLLIQFQNNGVVDDSQLPKDRFSAERLKGVDSTLKIQPAKLEDSAVYLCASSWTSGSPETQYFGPGTRLLVL.

This chain uses TRBV13 with TRBJ2-7, with D possibly matching TRBD1 (6 bases). The CDR3 extends over 14 amino acids. The V end lost 1 base, the J end lost 4 bases, and 11 bases lay between the germline ends. Germline CDR1 PRHDT, CDR2 FYEKMQ (reference sequence). The CDR3 DNA reads as TGTGCCAGCAGCTTAGCCTCGACAGGTTACGAGCAGTACTTC. Translation gives CASSLASTGYEQYF.

The chain carries TRBV19 and TRBJ2-3; TRBD2 is a possible D gene (7 bases). The CDR3 length is 16 residues. Trimming removed 5 bases at V and 4 bases at J, with 19 bases between. The germline V gene has CDR1 LNHDA and CDR2 SQIVND (reference sequence). The CDR3 protein is CASSDAGAGGADTQYF. The CDR3 nucleotides are TGTGCCAGTAGTGACGCGGGGGCCGGCGGGGCAGATACGCAGTATTTT.

Only a few counts were recorded for this clone. V and J are TRBV7-9 and TRBJ1-5, with D possibly TRBD1 on 5 matching bases. CDR1 is SEHNR, CDR2 FQNEAQ, per germline (reference sequence). Trimming removed 5 bases from V and 3 bases from J, with 11 bases in between. The CDR3 has 14 amino acids. CDR3 protein: CASSQAGFNQPQHF. The CDR3 nucleotides read TGTGCCAGCAGCCAGGCAGGGTTCAATCAGCCCCAGCATTTT.

This clone was counted a few times. CDR3 in amino acids: CASSLPGGAHEQYF. The CDR3 DNA reads TGCGCCAGCAGCTTGCCCGGGGGGGCCCACGAGCAGTACTTC. The chain couples TRBV5-1 to TRBJ2-7; 8 nucleotides align to TRBD2. After removal of 1 base from V and 5 bases from J, the junction contained 5 bases not matched to a gene. Germline CDR1 and CDR2: SGHRS and YFSETQ. The CDR3 is 14 amino acids.

V usage is TRBV6-5 and J usage is TRBJ2-7, with 7 bases fitting TRBD2. The CDR3 is 15 residues long. V shed 6 bases and J 2 bases; nucleotides not matched to a gene: 10. From germline, CDR1 is MNHEY and CDR2 SVGAGI. The CDR3 DNA reads as TGTGCCAGCAGCCCCGGGGTAGCGGGCCCCTACGAGCAGTACTTC. Protein product: CASSPGVAGPYEQYF.

V is TRBV7-7 and J is TRBJ2-2; D is undetermined. The CDR3 is 15 amino acids. From germline, CDR1 is SSHAT and CDR2 FNYEAQ (reference sequence). The V end lost 5 bases, the J end lost 12 bases, and 22 bases lay between the germline ends. This CDR3 is CASSQSLGPVEKLFF. The CDR3 region has the DNA TGTGCCAGCAGCCAGAGTCTGGGCCCGGTGGAAAAGCTGTTTTTT.